The 26 T cell receptor beta chains reported below all come from one sample, sequenced in a study of regulatory T cells in long-lasting Graves disease. Construction of the TCR beta libraries employed iRepertoire HTBI primers in conjunction with Arm-PCR of CDR3 regions. MiXCR was run by TCRdb on the multiplex PCR reads, yielding one entry per CDR3 protein. The table includes 400,000 to 500,000 distinct CDR3 sequences, around a fifth detected once. Sample time point: persistent/refractory GD, antithyroid drugs over 5 years with positive TRAb. RNA isolated from PBMCs was used to make the TCR library. The sequencing used peripheral blood mononuclear cells (PBMCs), collected when the disease was refractory, from a patient treated with antithyroid drugs. These receptors all come from a female donor with Graves disease.

This clonotype was detected only once. This chain links TRBV9 with TRBJ1-1; D perhaps matches TRBD1 (6 bases). Trimming removed 2 bases at V and 10 bases at J, with 18 bases between. Germline V gene sequence: CDR1 SGDLS, CDR2 YYNGEE. This CDR3 contains 14 residues. The CDR3: CASSVGNRDWGAFF. In DNA, the CDR3 is TGTGCCAGCAGCGTGGGAAACAGGGATTGGGGAGCTTTCTTT.

This clonotype was seen repeatedly, ten times or more. J is TRBJ2-7 and V is TRBV6-2 or TRBV6-3; perhaps TRBD1 as D (5 bases). Trimming removed 5 bases at V and 2 bases at J, with 25 bases between. The CDR3 is made up of 18 amino acids. CDR1 MNHEY and CDR2 SVGEGT come from the germline V gene. As DNA, the CDR3 is TGTGCCAGCAGTGAGGCACAGGATAGAATTGGGTTTCCCTACGAGCAGTACTTC. Its translation is CASSEAQDRIGFPYEQYF.

This chain uses TRBV6-5 with TRBJ2-1, with no clear D. The CDR3 is 13 residues long. Germline values: CDR1 MNHEY, CDR2 SVGAGI. V was pared by 4 bases and J by 4 bases, with 8 bases between. CDR3 sequence reads: CASSFDRYNEQFF. The CDR3 nucleotides are TGTGCCAGCAGTTTCGACCGTTACAATGAGCAGTTCTTC.

The chain has TRBV20-1 and TRBJ1-2; 7 bases agree with TRBD1. The germline gives CDR1 DFQATT, CDR2 SNEGSKA (reference sequence). The CDR3 is made up of 16 amino acids. CDR3 in amino acids: CRSSSAAPRGENGYTF. In nucleotides, the CDR3 is TGCAGGAGCAGTTCGGCAGCTCCCAGGGGGGAGAATGGCTACACCTTC.

The chain carries TRBV20-1 and TRBJ2-1; no clear D. Germline CDR1 DFQATT, CDR2 SNEGSKA (reference sequence). V lost 3 bases to trimming and J lost 0 bases, with 9 bases between them. The CDR3 loop spans 14 amino acids. The CDR3 loop reads CSASGQSSYNEQFF. CDR3 coding DNA: TGCAGTGCTAGTGGGCAAAGCTCCTACAATGAGCAGTTCTTC.

This clonotype occurred many times. The chain links TRBV6-2 or TRBV6-3 to TRBJ1-5; perhaps TRBD1 as D (6 bases). Germline V gives CDR1 MNHEY, CDR2 SVGEGT. The ends were cut back, 5 bases at V and 5 bases at J, with 10 bases in the middle. The CDR3 sequence is 13 residues long. CDR3 amino acids: CASSAEGDQPQHF. CDR3 in DNA: TGTGCCAGCAGTGCCGAGGGGGATCAGCCCCAGCATTTT.

Points on this clonotype: A much larger clone lies a single base off, so this may be a read error. CDR3 amino acids: CANSEVDQETQYF. CDR3 DNA sequence: TGCGCCAACAGTGAGGTGGATCAAGAGACCCAGTACTTC. This chain joins TRBV10-1 and TRBJ2-5; D is undetermined. The germline gives CDR1 WNHNN, CDR2 SYGVQD (reference sequence). The CDR3 contains 13 residues.

This clonotype was recorded many times. The CDR3 nucleotides read TGTGCCAGCAGCCCCGGGACAGGGGGCTACGAGCAGTACTTC. It specifies CASSPGTGGYEQYF. The V gene is TRBV18, the J gene TRBJ2-7; TRBD1 aligns across 11 bases. This CDR3 comprises 14 residues. Unmatched junction bases numbered 6, after V lost 8 bases and J lost 3 bases. CDR1 and CDR2 (germline): KGHSH, LQKENI.

The rearrangement links TRBV20-1 to TRBJ2-2; 10 bases are a match to TRBD1. CDR3 size: 14 residues. V trimming: 0 bases; J trimming: 8 bases; junction bases outside the gene matches: 3. Germline CDR1 reads DFQATT; CDR2 reads SNEGSKA (reference sequence). The CDR3 protein is CSARDWDRGGELFF. The CDR3 nucleotides read TGCAGTGCTAGAGATTGGGACAGGGGAGGGGAGCTGTTTTTT.

The gene calls are TRBV19 and TRBJ1-2; TRBD1 matches 10 bases. Germline values: CDR1 LNHDA, CDR2 SQIVND (reference sequence). CDR3 length: 15 amino acids. V trimming: 6 bases; J trimming: 4 bases; junction bases outside the gene matches: 8. The CDR3 sequence is CASRTGTGAFYGYTF. Here the CDR3 DNA reads TGTGCCAGTAGGACCGGGACAGGGGCCTTCTATGGCTACACCTTC.

This clonotype was seen many times. The J gene is TRBJ1-5, the V gene TRBV6-2 or TRBV6-3; TRBD1 is a possible D gene (5 bases). CDR1 and CDR2 from the germline V gene are MNHEY and SVGEGT. Between the trimmed V and J ends, which lost 2 bases and 4 bases, there was a span of 9 bases. The CDR3 spans 14 residues. The CDR3 DNA sequence: TGTGCCAGCAGTTACGCGGGACCAAATCAGCCCCAGCATTTT. This translates into CASSYAGPNQPQHF.

The rearrangement uses TRBV28 and TRBJ2-7, with 7 bases identical to TRBD1. Germline V gene sequence: CDR1 MDHEN, CDR2 SYDVKM. Germline trimming cut 11 bases from V and 7 bases from J; bases unmatched to any gene: 8. The CDR3 length is 11 residues. The chain's CDR3 is CALQQGREQYF. The DNA of the CDR3 is TGTGCCTTACAACAGGGGCGGGAGCAGTACTTC. Using reference TRBV28 and TRBJ2-7 for the parts outside the CDR3, the full variable domain is DVKVTQSSRYLVKRTGEKVFLECVQDMDHENMFWYRQDPGLGLRLIYFSYDVKMKEKGDIPEGYSVSREKKERFSLILESASTNQTSMYLCALQQGREQYFGPGTRLTVT.

This clonotype turned up a few times. The V and J genes are TRBV7-9 and TRBJ1-5; D is uncertain. CDR3 size: 19 residues. The germline V gene encodes CDR1 SEHNR and CDR2 FQNEAQ (reference sequence). V lost 1 base and J 4 bases, leaving 23 bases between the germline ends. CDR3: CASSLGSLAGPRKNQPQHF. The CDR3 coding sequence is TGTGCCAGCAGCTTAGGAAGCTTGGCGGGCCCCAGGAAGAATCAGCCCCAGCATTTT.

The gene calls are TRBV10-3 and TRBJ2-5, with 7 nucleotides matching TRBD1. Germline trimming cut 8 bases from V and 3 bases from J; bases unmatched to any gene: 3. The CDR3 extends over 12 amino acids. CDR1 is ENHRY and CDR2 is SYGVKD in the germline V gene. The CDR3 loop reads CAIGDREETQYF. CDR3 nucleotides: TGTGCCATCGGGGACAGAGAAGAGACCCAGTACTTC.

This clonotype was seen repeatedly, ten times or more. The genes are TRBV28 and TRBJ2-7; D unresolved. Germline CDR1 MDHEN, CDR2 SYDVKM. V shed 3 bases and J shed 6 bases, with 12 bases lying between them. The CDR3 is made up of 13 amino acids. CDR3 protein: CASSLPQLSEQYF. The CDR3 DNA sequence: TGTGCCAGCAGTTTGCCCCAGCTTAGCGAGCAGTACTTC. The whole variable domain, filled in from reference TRBV28 and TRBJ2-7, reads DVKVTQSSRYLVKRTGEKVFLECVQDMDHENMFWYRQDPGLGLRLIYFSYDVKMKEKGDIPEGYSVSREKKERFSLILESASTNQTSMYLCASSLPQLSEQYFGPGTRLTVT.

V and J are TRBV7-2 and TRBJ1-1; unclear D gene. V lost 2 bases, J lost 0 bases, and 7 bases lay in between. The length of the CDR3 is 14 residues. CDR1 is SGHTA, CDR2 FQGNSA, per germline. Here the CDR3 reads CASSLLAMNTEAFF. The CDR3 DNA sequence: TGTGCCAGCAGCTTATTGGCCATGAACACTGAAGCTTTCTTT.

This chain links TRBV20-1 with TRBJ1-5; D not certain. V was shortened by 0 bases and J by 0 bases, with 9 bases between the two germline ends. CDR3 length: 15 residues. Germline V gene sequence: CDR1 DFQATT, CDR2 SNEGSKA (reference sequence). The CDR3 region has the DNA TGCAGTGCTAGAGATTTGGATAATAGCAATCAGCCCCAGCATTTT. This translates into CSARDLDNSNQPQHF.

This chain links TRBV5-1 with TRBJ2-2; D gene unclear. Trimming shortened V by 0 bases and J by 1 base, and 7 bases separated the two germline ends. Germline V gene data show CDR1 as SGHRS and CDR2 as YFSETQ. This CDR3 comprises 15 residues. CDR3 in amino acids: CASSLARRNTGELFF. The CDR3 DNA reads as TGCGCCAGCAGCTTGGCCCGGAGGAACACCGGGGAGCTGTTTTTT.

As to this clonotype: A much larger clone sits a single nucleotide away, making a read error possible. Given the absence of the conserved phenylalanine or tryptophan at the CDR3 end, a read error is likely. The CDR3 reads CASSYSQGPNFEQYL. DNA of the CDR3: TGTGCCAGCAGTTATAGCCAGGGACCGAACTTTGAGCAGTACCTC. V gene TRBV6-9 combines with J gene TRBJ2-7; D is possibly TRBD1 or TRBD2 (5 bases each). Germline CDR1 and CDR2: MNHGY and SVAAGI. With 2 bases removed from V and 7 bases from J, the gap between germline ends came to 18 bases. This CDR3 comprises 15 residues.

The rearrangement uses TRBV29-1 and TRBJ2-7, with D possibly being TRBD1 (5 bases). Germline V gene lookup returns CDR1 SQVTM and CDR2 ANQGSEA. V was trimmed by 8 bases and J by 8 bases, leaving 19 bases between them. The CDR3 totals 12 residues. This CDR3 reads CSFRSRLDKQYF. DNA for the CDR3: TGCAGCTTCCGGTCCAGGTTGGACAAGCAGTACTTC.

V usage is TRBV10-2 and J usage is TRBJ2-7; 8 bases match TRBD2. Germline lookup yields CDR1 WSHSY and CDR2 SAAADI. V was clipped by 3 bases and J by 4 bases; unmatched bases: 11. The CDR3 runs to 16 residues. The CDR3 coding sequence is TGCGCCAGCAGTGATACCCCTCTGCGGGAGGAATACGAGCAGTACTTC. Residues: CASSDTPLREEYEQYF.

This rearrangement joins TRBV20-1 to TRBJ2-3; D gene ambiguous. Trimming left V 6 bases short and J 0 bases short, with 13 bases between. Germline V gives CDR1 DFQATT, CDR2 SNEGSKA (reference sequence). CDR3 size: 14 residues. The CDR3 nucleotides read TGCAGTGCCAAATACAGAACTAGCACAGATACGCAGTATTTT. The encoded protein is CSAKYRTSTDTQYF.

This clonotype was recorded a few times. CDR3 region: CASSPIDTGELFF. The CDR3 coding sequence is TGTGCCAGCAGCCCGATTGACACCGGGGAGCTGTTTTTT. The chain recombines TRBV28 with TRBJ2-2, with D unclear. The germline V and J ends were trimmed by 6 bases and 3 bases, with 8 bases remaining between them. The germline gives CDR1 MDHEN, CDR2 SYDVKM. CDR3 length equals 13 residues.

The chain joins TRBV11-2 to TRBJ2-2, with TRBD2 matching 11 bases. The CDR3 spans 17 residues. V lost 6 bases, J lost 7 bases, and 13 bases stayed unmatched. The germline V gene has CDR1 SGHAT and CDR2 FQNNGV. The CDR3 loop reads CASRPFRLAGTGGELFF. CDR3 nucleotides: TGTGCCAGCAGGCCTTTTAGACTAGCGGGAACTGGCGGGGAGCTGTTTTTT.

V gene TRBV7-2 combines with J gene TRBJ2-4, with no clear D. Trimming pared 0 bases from V and 5 bases from J, leaving 5 bases between. Germline assignment: CDR1 SGHTA and CDR2 FQGNSA. The CDR3 has 13 residues. The CDR3: CASSLASENIQYF. CDR3 DNA: TGTGCCAGCAGCTTAGCGTCTGAAAACATTCAGTACTTC. Full variable domain (missing parts from reference TRBV7-2 and TRBJ2-4): GAGVSQSPSNKVTEKGKDVELRCDPISGHTALYWYRQSLGQGLEFLIYFQGNSAPDKSGLPSDRFSAERTGGSVSTLTIQRTQQEDSAVYLCASSLASENIQYFGAGTRLSVL.

The chain recombines TRBV5-1 with TRBJ2-1, with 9 positions matching TRBD2. Germline V CDR1 and CDR2: SGHRS, YFSETQ. The junction had 14 bases not matched to a gene; V was cut back by 5 bases and J by 8 bases. The CDR3 length is 16 residues. The CDR3 nucleotides are TGCGCCAGCAGTTCCAGTCTAGCGGGAACGTTTCATGAGCAGTTCTTC. This encodes CASSSSLAGTFHEQFF. The full variable domain, rest sourced from reference TRBV5-1 and TRBJ2-1, is KAGVTQTPRYLIKTRGQQVTLSCSPISGHRSVSWYQQTPGQGLQFLFEYFSETQRNKGNFPGRFSGRQFSNSRSEMNVSTLELGDSALYLCASSSSLAGTFHEQFFGPGTRLTVL.